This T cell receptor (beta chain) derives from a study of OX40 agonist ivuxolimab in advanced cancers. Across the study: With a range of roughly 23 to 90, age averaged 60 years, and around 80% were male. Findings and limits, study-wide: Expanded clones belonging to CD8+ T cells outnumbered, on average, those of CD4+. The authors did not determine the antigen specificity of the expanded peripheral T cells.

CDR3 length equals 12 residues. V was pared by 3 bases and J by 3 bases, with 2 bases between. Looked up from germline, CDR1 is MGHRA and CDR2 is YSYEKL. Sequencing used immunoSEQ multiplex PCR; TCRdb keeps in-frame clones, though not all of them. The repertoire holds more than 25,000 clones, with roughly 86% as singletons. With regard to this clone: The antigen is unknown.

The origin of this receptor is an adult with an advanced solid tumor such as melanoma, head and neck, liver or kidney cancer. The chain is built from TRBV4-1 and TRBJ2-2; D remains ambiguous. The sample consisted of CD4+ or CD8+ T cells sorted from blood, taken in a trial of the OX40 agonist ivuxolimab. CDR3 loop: CASSQYTGELFF. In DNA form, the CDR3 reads TGCGCCAGCAGCCAGTACACCGGGGAGCTGTTTTTT.